This entry describes one TCR beta chain. Its binding antigen is unknown. Base-call qualities are not available, and no considerably larger clone is one nucleotide away. These data belong to a study of cytomegalovirus exposure and HLA in healthy donors (dated by TCRdb to 2016 to 2017). About the full investigation: According to an earlier analysis of a few hundred of the donors, some 180 million T cells yielded 100 million or so unique TCR beta sequences and 276 Gb of sequence data. The T cell repertoires of 666 subjects were profiled by immunosequencing and related to cytomegalovirus serostatus. A later genetic analysis used genome-wide SNP genotypes for about 65% of the 666 donors, treating that subset as a discovery cohort. A later analysis re-examined previously published TCR beta repertoires from more than 600 donors and added high-resolution HLA genotyping to investigate patterns of TCR occurrence. Typing coverage differed by locus: A, B, C, DRB1 and DQB1 were typed in roughly 629-630 donors, DQA1 in 500 to 550, DPA1 in 600 to 610, and DPB1 in roughly 470. Rather than using new phenotypic data, the later analysis identified candidate immune exposures from TCR beta sequences and from how often those sequences occurred across donors. Alongside the repertoire data, information on donor age, sex, ethnicity and CMV serostatus was compiled. Several DR-DQ haplotypes were handled as single units for association and clustering because linkage in the cohort was strong. An early release that covered roughly 600 HLA-typed donors contained around 300 gigabases of sequencing data and around 80 million unique TCR sequences. In addition to the first cohort of 650 to 750 subjects, a separate validation cohort of around 110 different subjects was used. The aim of the study was to test whether cataloging public T cell receptors could identify signatures of past pathogen exposure. Of the roughly 390 genotyped donors, over 65% fell in the genetic ancestry cluster associated with self-reported Caucasian donors. An earlier analysis of around 580 of the donors used high-throughput TCR beta sequencing to judge whether each TCR beta V gene segment behaved as functional or pseudogenic. Across some 400 genotyped donors of the cohort, an average of 235,054 unique TCR beta nucleotide sequences per donor were sequenced, and roughly a sixth of those sequences were non-productive. All discovery cohort repertoires had been generated on a single sequencing platform. HLA typing included class I and class II loci at four-digit resolution. The study combined high-throughput TCR immunosequencing, statistical association of individual TCRs with disease status, and machine learning to predict cytomegalovirus infection status.

CDR1 GTSNPN and CDR2 SVGIG were looked up in the germline V gene (reference sequence). Compared with germline, V lacks 0 bases and J lacks 7 bases; bases without a gene match: 5. From the cysteine through the phenylalanine, the CDR3 covers 14 amino acids. The CDR3 DNA has 42 bases and is translated from base 1. The research as a whole found: According to a later analysis, most CMV-associated TCR beta chains appeared to be HLA-restricted, and the HLA associations seemed to be driven largely by CMV exposure. Linkage disequilibrium might explain the correlated functional status among segregating V segments, but an unknown experimental factor could not be ruled out. In a later analysis, 16,951 TCR beta sequences were associated with specific HLA alleles at a false discovery rate of 0.05. Across donors, most TCR sequences were observed very rarely, whereas some public TCRs were present in many individuals. Roughly 15 rarely observed V segments, including chromosome 9 orphons, were excluded from the earlier analysis of about 500 of the donors because counts were too low. The classifier was reported to diagnose cytomegalovirus status with high specificity and sensitivity in both the original cohort and the validation cohort. Because HLA typing was missing for some donors at each locus, association tests included only the typed subset. When HLA alleles, especially DR and DQ, strongly co-occurred, attributing TCR associations to individual alleles was difficult. In an earlier analysis of more than 500 of the donors, most TCR beta V segments appeared in productive rearrangements about 90% or about 30% of the time, broadly matching IMGT annotations. Several of the top co-occurrence clusters appeared to be linked to parvovirus B19, influenza, CMV and Epstein-Barr virus, according to a later analysis. Immune exposure information for the cohort was limited to CMV serostatus. In a later analysis, the rate of TCR association differed among HLA loci, with DRB1 alleles having the most associated TCRs and HLA-C alleles having the fewest. A later genetic analysis associated a missense DCLRE1C variant with V-gene and J-gene trimming of TCR beta chains, and an independent cohort replicated the association. A few of the identified cytomegalovirus-associated TCR beta chains were confirmed in vitro to be specific for cytomegalovirus antigens. In a later analysis, HLA-associated TCR beta chains were found to be more clonally expanded and to have lower generation probabilities than equally common non-associated chains. This cohort had only TCR beta chains sequenced, and the lack of alpha or paired-chain data limited which features could be detected. Roughly uniform sequencing depth across donors was assumed in presence/absence analyses, although this assumption may not hold. In a later genetic analysis, fewer N-insertions in productive TCRs were reported among donors in an Asian-associated ancestry cluster than the approximately 710-donor mean. A further reported finding was that TCR beta sequences accurately predicted the HLA-A and HLA-B alleles for most subjects in the first cohort. The authors suggested that the approach could potentially be generalized to other disease states and immunological phenotypes. Because the 87-base-pair reads could not distinguish some IMGT-functional V segments, including TRBV6-2 and TRBV6-3, those segments were excluded. A cluster of highly shared sequence variants was judged likely to be a technical artifact of the sequencing pipeline. In the study, 150 to 200 TCR beta chains were listed as associated with cytomegalovirus.

Library construction relied on the immunoSEQ multiplex PCR assay. The multiplex PCR relied on a mix of 60 forward primers for TCR Vbeta segments and 13 reverse primers for TCR Jbeta segments. A multiplex PCR assay on genomic DNA amplified the CDR3 region of rearranged TCR beta genes. The Illumina HiSeq System was used to sequence the amplified TCR beta libraries as 87-base-pair reads. The published analysis was carried out like this. Across the roughly 600 repertoires, a later analysis counted roughly 77 million unique TCR beta chains, around 10 million of which were shared by at least two donors. Raw reads were error-corrected and collapsed into unique sequences by a nearest-neighbor algorithm in which closely related sequences were merged to remove PCR and sequencing errors. To assign V, D and J gene segments, CDR3 sequences were aligned to IMGT reference sequences. For a sequence to be retained, at least a six-nucleotide match to both a V gene segment and a J gene segment was required. Rearrangements were classified as productive when the CDR3 lacked stop codons and remained in frame with V and J, and all other rearrangements were classified as non-productive. CDR3 was defined according to IMGT convention as the region running from the second conserved V-encoded cysteine to the conserved J-encoded phenylalanine. The earlier analysis of 550 to 650 of the donors excluded any sequence lacking an unambiguous match to a single V gene segment. An earlier analysis of approximately 590 of the donors called V segments functional above 56.7% productive rearrangements and segregating when the between-donor standard deviation exceeded 5%. A statistical classification framework was built for diagnosing cytomegalovirus status from the catalog of TCR beta chain sequences. In a later analysis, TCR nucleotide sequences were compared against IMGT/GENE-DB human TR gene sequences so that V and J genes could be assigned. Using the TCRdist pipeline, a later analysis assigned CDR3 sequences along with most-parsimonious VDJ recombination scenarios. A later analysis defined each TCR beta chain by its CDR3 amino acid sequence plus V-gene family, and excluded reads lacking a unique V-gene family. In a later analysis, 450 to 600 highly shared, low-generation-probability nucleotide sequences were removed to address suspected cross-contamination and a sequencing artifact. A later analysis calculated a clonal expansion index for each public chain from normalized within-repertoire ranks of inferred template counts. Generation probabilities in a later analysis came from a VDJ recombination model fitted to out-of-frame rearrangements, and those results were checked against IGoR. Hypergeometric tests were used in a later analysis to score TCR-TCR, TCR-HLA and TCR-CMV co-occurrence, with a repertoire-size bias correction applied to the TCR pairs. To estimate false discovery rates, a later analysis permuted the HLA or CMV assignments 20 times. In a later analysis, co-occurring TCRs were grouped with DBSCAN, and TCRdist sequence similarity was added when clustering was performed within HLA-allele-positive subsets. Co-occurrence clustering excluded repertoires with fewer than 30,000 or more than 120,000 public chains, plus five with anomalous nucleotide sharing. TCRdb's version of the immuneACCESS table is confined to in-frame rearrangements and falls short of the full clone set. An unresolved V gene accounts for under half of the shortfall where checked; the remainder is of unknown origin. V and J calls plus clone size are reproduced from that table; the DNA served to infer D and trimming. A total of about 43,000 clones appear in this sample, 51% of them only once. In total, the top ten clones hold approximately 5.6% of the sample.

The cohort comprised 710 or so healthy bone marrow donors. At the time of sampling, all cohort members were nominally healthy, though unrecorded immune exposures were likely present. The donor was CMV seronegative and was included in the group of about 350 seronegative cohort members. Every donor gave a peripheral blood sample, and the peripheral blood mononuclear cells from that sample were used for TCR beta sequencing. The Qiagen DNeasy Blood Extraction Kit was used to extract genomic DNA from the blood cell samples. The rearrangement combines TRBV30 with TRBJ2-2, with TRBD2 matching 7 junction bases. This clonotype was sampled from a man in his sixties in good health and CMV-seronegative. The sequencing sample was made of PBMCs. The DNA reads TGTGCCTGGAGTGTGGGAGGGGAAAACGGGGAGCTGTTTTTT. This translates into CAWSVGGENGELFF.